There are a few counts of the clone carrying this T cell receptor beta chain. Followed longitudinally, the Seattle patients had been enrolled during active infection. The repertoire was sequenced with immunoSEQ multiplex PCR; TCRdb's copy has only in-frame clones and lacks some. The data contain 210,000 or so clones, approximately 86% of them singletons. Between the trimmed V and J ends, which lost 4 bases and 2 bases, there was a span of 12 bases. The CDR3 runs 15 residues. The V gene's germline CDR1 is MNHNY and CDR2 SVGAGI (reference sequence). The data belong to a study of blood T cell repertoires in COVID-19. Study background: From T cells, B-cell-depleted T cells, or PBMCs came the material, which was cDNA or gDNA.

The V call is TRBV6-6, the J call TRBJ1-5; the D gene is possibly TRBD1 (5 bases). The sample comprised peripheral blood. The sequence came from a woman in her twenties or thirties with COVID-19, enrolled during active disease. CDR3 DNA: TGTGCCAGCAGTTTTGACAGAGTGGGCAATCAGCCCCAGCATTTT. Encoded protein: CASSFDRVGNQPQHF.